This TCR beta chain stems from a study of T-cell reconstitution after alpha-beta-depleted transplantation in children. The germline V gene has CDR1 SGHVS and CDR2 FNYEAQ. V was cut by 1 base and J by 4 bases, with 14 bases left in between. There are 15 residues in the CDR3. Unique molecular identifiers were incorporated when the TCRbeta library was constructed. TCRdb analysed the PCR reads with MiXCR anew, one entry per CDR3 protein. The data hold 350,000 to 450,000 distinct CDR3 sequences, with roughly 21% observed a single time. This receptor was obtained from a human donor who donated a stem cell graft to a child with acute myeloid leukemia. This rearrangement joins TRBV7-6 to TRBJ2-7, with D possibly being TRBD1 (5 bases). The material was PBMCs from the stem cell graft donor, obtained from the stem cell graft. The CDR3 DNA follows: TGTGCCAGCAGCTTAGAGGGGCTGGGCACATACGAGCAGTACTTC. Translated, it gives CASSLEGLGTYEQYF.